These 17 T cell receptor beta chains were sequenced from one sample in a study of Ad26.COV2.S vaccination and SARS-CoV-2 variants. The repertoire was sequenced with immunoSEQ multiplex PCR; TCRdb's copy has only in-frame clones and lacks some. The sample gives 400,000 to 500,000 clones, roughly 90% of which show up once; approximately 4% is in the top ten. Treatment noted: 15 to 20 received Ad26.COV2.S at low or high dose, single or two shots; about five received placebo; per-sample allocation not given. The study sampled participants on day 63 after the first vaccine or placebo injection. The sample consisted of peripheral blood, taken in a trial of Ad26.COV2.S vaccine versus placebo. The receptor set was obtained from a person between 18 and 60 years old who received the Ad26.COV2.S COVID-19 vaccine or a placebo.

This chain links TRBV4-3 with TRBJ2-5; 8 positions match TRBD2. The CDR3 runs to 17 residues. CDR1 and CDR2 from the germline V gene are LGHNA and YSLEER. J gave up 1 base and V 0 bases, and 7 bases lay outside the gene matches. CDR3 region: CASSQDEAGGFQETQYF. CDR3 DNA: TGCGCCAGCAGCCAAGATGAGGCGGGGGGCTTCCAAGAGACCCAGTACTTC.

This chain connects TRBV12-5 to TRBJ1-1; D is unclear. This CDR3 has 12 amino acids. CDR1 is LGHNT and CDR2 is FRNRAP in the germline V gene. Trimming took off 8 bases at V and 4 bases at J, with 11 bases between the two ends. The CDR3 here is CASLRDSTEAFF. The DNA of the CDR3 is TGTGCTAGTCTCCGAGACTCCACTGAAGCTTTCTTT.

The genes are TRBV5-1 and TRBJ2-6; 8 positions agree with TRBD2. V lost 3 bases to trimming and J lost 2 bases; unmatched junction nucleotides: 4. The CDR3 runs 16 residues. Per the germline V gene, CDR1 is SGHRS and CDR2 is YFSETQ. CDR3 sequence: CASSSLGGAGANVLTF. The CDR3 nucleotides are TGCGCCAGCAGCTCCCTCGGGGGGGCTGGGGCCAACGTCCTGACTTTC. The full variable domain, rest sourced from reference TRBV5-1 and TRBJ2-6, is KAGVTQTPRYLIKTRGQQVTLSCSPISGHRSVSWYQQTPGQGLQFLFEYFSETQRNKGNFPGRFSGRQFSNSRSEMNVSTLELGDSALYLCASSSLGGAGANVLTFGAGSRLTVL.

The chain recombines TRBV3-1 (or the pseudogene TRBV3-2) with TRBJ1-2; the D gene is possibly TRBD1 (6 bases). CDR3 length: 14 amino acids. Trimming removed 4 bases from V and 2 bases from J, with 11 bases in between. Germline lookup yields CDR1 LGHDT and CDR2 YNNKEL (reference sequence). CDR3 DNA sequence: TGTGCCAGCAGCCCATCTGACAGGAACTATGGCTACACCTTC. Translated: CASSPSDRNYGYTF.

The V call is TRBV30, the J call TRBJ2-7, with D perhaps matching TRBD2 (5 bases). Trimming shortened V by 1 base and J by 3 bases, and 13 bases separated the two germline ends. CDR3 length: 14 residues. Germline V gives CDR1 GTSNPN, CDR2 SVGIG (reference sequence). This CDR3 reads CAWSAGISFYEQYF. In DNA form, the CDR3 reads TGTGCCTGGAGTGCCGGGATCTCCTTCTACGAGCAGTACTTC.

V gene TRBV3-1 (or the pseudogene TRBV3-2) combines with J gene TRBJ2-7; TRBD2 agrees at 9 bases. V lost 2 bases and J lost 4; bases outside the gene matches: 6. Looked up from germline, CDR1 is LGHDT and CDR2 is YNNKEL (reference sequence). This CDR3 spans 15 amino acids. DNA of the CDR3: TGTGCCAGCAGCCAATTGAGAAGCGGGGGGTACGAGCAGTACTTC. As protein: CASSQLRSGGYEQYF.

V is TRBV4-2 and J is TRBJ2-7, with 8 bases matching TRBD2. With 0 bases clipped from V and 2 bases from J, the junction kept 3 bases outside the gene matches. The CDR3 has 15 amino acids. Per germline, CDR1 LGHNA and CDR2 YNFKEQ. The CDR3 loop reads CASSQDPGLAYEQYF. CDR3 coding DNA: TGTGCCAGCAGCCAAGATCCGGGACTAGCCTACGAGCAGTACTTC.

This chain uses TRBV19 with TRBJ1-1; no clear D. The CDR3 is 16 amino acids. In germline, CDR1 is LNHDA, CDR2 SQIVND (reference sequence). Trimming shortened V by 1 base and J by 0 bases, and 12 bases separated the two germline ends. CDR3 coding DNA: TGTGCCAGTAGTATAGGGACGGTTTATATGAACACTGAAGCTTTCTTT. Protein sequence: CASSIGTVYMNTEAFF. The complete variable domain, with remaining parts taken from reference TRBV19 and TRBJ1-1, reads DGGITQSPKYLFRKEGQNVTLSCEQNLNHDAMYWYRQDPGQGLRLIYYSQIVNDFQKGDIAEGYSVSREKKESFPLTVTSAQKNPTAFYLCASSIGTVYMNTEAFFGQGTRLTVV.

V gene TRBV28 combines with J gene TRBJ2-5; no clear D gene. The CDR3 spans 14 residues. Germline values: CDR1 MDHEN, CDR2 SYDVKM. The V end was cut by 6 bases, the J end by 1 base, with 12 bases between. The CDR3 nucleotides read TGTGCCAGCAGGACGTATAGGGCCCAAGAGACCCAGTACTTC. It translates to CASRTYRAQETQYF.

This chain connects TRBV7-9 to TRBJ2-7, with 11 bases lining up with TRBD1. Germline V gene lookup returns CDR1 SEHNR and CDR2 FQNEAQ (reference sequence). Trimming cost V 2 bases and J 6 bases; bases outside gene matches: 12. The CDR3 length is 17 residues. The CDR3 DNA sequence: TGTGCCAGCAGCTTAAAGGGTGGGGGACAGGGGGTCAGCGAGCAGTACTTC. This codes for CASSLKGGGQGVSEQYF.

This chain joins TRBV28 and TRBJ2-5, with D maybe TRBD1 (6 bases). Germline V gene data show CDR1 as MDHEN and CDR2 as SYDVKM. CDR3 length: 15 amino acids. Trimming pared 1 base from V and 3 bases from J, leaving 12 bases between. The CDR3 protein is CASSLLGAGEETQYF. CDR3 bases: TGTGCCAGCAGTTTATTGGGGGCAGGGGAAGAGACCCAGTACTTC.

This chain connects TRBV7-7 to TRBJ1-1; D unresolved. The CDR3 is 13 residues long. Germline CDR1 and CDR2: SSHAT and FNYEAQ (reference sequence). Trimming stripped 7 bases from V and 4 bases from J, with 13 bases between. Here the CDR3 DNA reads TGTGCCAGCATCCCGAGACCTAGCACTGAAGCTTTCTTT. It yields the protein CASIPRPSTEAFF. The whole variable domain, filled in from reference TRBV7-7 and TRBJ1-1, reads GAGVSQSPRYKVTKRGQDVTLRCDPISSHATLYWYQQALGQGPEFLTYFNYEAQPDKSGLPSDRFSAERPEGSISTLTIQRTEQRDSAMYRCASIPRPSTEAFFGQGTRLTVV.

The genes are TRBV4-1 and TRBJ1-6, with TRBD1 matching over 9 bases. The CDR3 runs to 15 residues. The trim removed 1 base at V and 9 bases at J, leaving 4 bases unmatched. Germline V lookup: CDR1 MGHRA, CDR2 YSYEKL. CDR3 loop: CASSQGDRVRSPLHF. CDR3 nucleotide sequence: TGCGCCAGCAGCCAAGGGGACAGGGTACGTTCACCCCTCCACTTT.

This sequence joins TRBV6-5 and TRBJ1-1; tentatively, D is TRBD1 (5 bases). CDR3 length: 13 residues. Germline V gene lookup returns CDR1 MNHEY and CDR2 SVGAGI. V was trimmed by 2 bases and J by 7 bases, leaving 11 bases between them. CDR3 bases: TGTGCCAGCAGTTACCGAGTGGGACTTGAAGCTTTCTTT. Protein: CASSYRVGLEAFF.

The CDR3 sequence: CASSQGGGGPGTAPDTQYF. In DNA form, the CDR3 reads TGTGCCAGCAGCCAAGGGGGAGGCGGGCCAGGGACAGCCCCAGATACGCAGTATTTT. The chain joins TRBV4-2 to TRBJ2-3; the D gene is possibly TRBD1 (7 bases). The V gene's germline CDR1 is LGHNA and CDR2 YNFKEQ. The CDR3 totals 19 residues. Trimming left V 1 base short and J 4 bases short, with 24 bases between.

A word on this clone: The junction departs from the called germline gene at one end, perhaps through a read error. The chain joins TRBV6-6 to TRBJ1-6; 8 nucleotides align to TRBD1. This CDR3 spans 14 amino acids. Per germline, CDR1 MNHNY and CDR2 SVGAGI (reference sequence). DNA for the CDR3: TGTGCCAGCAGTAGGGACAGGAGTAATTCACTCCTCCACTTT. Amino acid sequence: CASSRDRSNSLLHF.

This chain links TRBV19 with TRBJ1-6; a possible D gene is TRBD1 (5 bases). V lost 1 base and J lost 5, with 9 bases in between. Germline CDR1 LNHDA, CDR2 SQIVND (reference sequence). The CDR3 runs to 15 residues. This chain's CDR3 is CASSIGGRDNSPLHF. CDR3 nucleotides: TGTGCCAGTAGTATAGGGGGCAGAGATAATTCACCCCTCCACTTT.